These T cell receptor beta chains were read from a single sample in a study of T cells in narcolepsy. Clones were read by immunoSEQ multiplex PCR, and TCRdb kept only the in-frame ones, dropping some. The sample holds 37,000 or so clones, about 85% seen once. The material sequenced was CD45RA- memory CD4+ T cells from PBMCs. The source of these receptors is a human donor with narcolepsy. CDR3s include the opening cysteine and the closing phenylalanine or tryptophan. The D gene is left open where the match is weak. Some rows have no size entry. The others give once, few or many, or a class for an expanded clone.

D gene	V gene	J gene	clone size	CDR3 protein	CDR3 DNA
TRBD2	TRBV19	TRBJ2-2	.	CASSPRGLARNTGELFF	TGTGCCAGTAGTCCCCGTGGACTAGCGCGGAACACCGGGGAGCTGTTTTTT
.	TRBV20-1	TRBJ1-2	.	CSARRRGGYTF	TGCAGTGCTAGACGCAGGGGCGGCTACACCTTC
.	TRBV5-6	TRBJ2-3	.	CASSTRSGRNTQYF	TGTGCCAGCAGCACCCGGTCGGGGCGGAATACGCAGTATTTT
.	TRBV6-5	TRBJ2-2	.	CASSPLGGELFF	TGTGCCAGCAGTCCCCTCGGAGGGGAGCTGTTTTTT
.	TRBV5-6	TRBJ2-1	.	CASSLYNEQFF	TGTGCCAGCAGCTTATACAATGAGCAGTTCTTC
.	TRBV11-3	TRBJ1-1	.	CASSLDPGRTEAFF	TGTGCCAGCAGCTTAGATCCGGGAAGAACTGAAGCTTTCTTT
.	TRBV27	TRBJ1-2	.	CASSSVGLGYTF	TGTGCCAGCAGTTCCGTGGGGCTAGGCTACACCTTC
TRBD2	TRBV5-1	TRBJ2-1	.	CASSLTSGGAGEQFF	TGCGCCAGCAGCCTGACTAGCGGGGGGGCCGGTGAGCAGTTCTTC
.	TRBV20-1	TRBJ2-7	.	CSAEGKYEQYF	TGCAGTGCGGAGGGGAAATACGAGCAGTACTTC
.	TRBV5-1	TRBJ2-3	.	CASSLDTWADTQYF	TGCGCCAGCAGCCTTGATACATGGGCAGATACGCAGTATTTT
TRBD2	TRBV5-6	TRBJ2-1	.	CASSRTSGGVDEQFF	TGTGCCAGCAGCCGGACTAGCGGGGGGGTAGATGAGCAGTTCTTC
TRBD1	TRBV13	TRBJ1-3	few	CASSLGGQAVSGNTIYF	TGTGCCAGCAGCTTAGGGGGACAGGCCGTGTCGGGAAACACCATATATTTT
TRBD2	TRBV10-3	TRBJ2-7	.	CAIRTSGVDEQYF	TGTGCCATCAGAACTAGCGGGGTCGACGAGCAGTACTTC
.	TRBV2	TRBJ2-5	.	CASKRDTAGETQYF	TGTGCCAGCAAAAGGGACACAGCCGGCGAGACCCAGTACTTC
TRBD2	TRBV9	TRBJ2-1	.	CASSPSGGAGNEQFF	TGTGCCAGCAGCCCTAGCGGGGGGGCGGGGAATGAGCAGTTCTTC
.	TRBV6-1	TRBJ1-1	.	CASSEAGLRVAFF	TGTGCCAGCAGTGAAGCGGGACTCAGGGTAGCTTTCTTT
TRBD2	TRBV10-3	TRBJ2-1	.	CAISMGLAGGRGPNEQFF	TGTGCCATCAGCATGGGACTAGCGGGGGGCCGGGGCCCCAATGAGCAGTTCTTC
TRBD1	TRBV4-3	TRBJ1-5	.	CASSQDFGQVNQPQHF	TGCGCCAGCAGCCAAGATTTTGGACAGGTGAATCAGCCCCAGCATTTT
TRBD1	TRBV9	TRBJ1-2	.	CASSVGGQSRGYTF	TGTGCCAGCAGCGTAGGGGGACAGTCTAGAGGCTACACCTTC
.	TRBV9	TRBJ2-7	once	CASSVSQAGEQYF	TGTGCCAGCAGCGTATCGCAGGCAGGCGAGCAGTACTTC
.	TRBV4-2	TRBJ2-3	.	CASSQDTYTDTQYF	TGTGCCAGCAGCCAAGATACTTACACAGATACGCAGTATTTT
.	TRBV5-6	TRBJ2-1	.	CASRTSPRGSYNEQFF	TGTGCCAGCAGGACCTCCCCGCGGGGATCTTACAATGAGCAGTTCTTC
.	TRBV11-3	TRBJ2-7	.	CASSLGAREQYF	TGTGCCAGCAGCTTGGGAGCTCGCGAGCAGTACTTC
.	TRBV5-6	TRBJ2-7	.	CASSLLTQGHEQYF	TGTGCCAGCAGCTTGTTGACTCAGGGCCACGAGCAGTACTTC
.	TRBV7-2	TRBJ2-7	few	CASSSNFYEQYF	TGTGCCAGCAGCTCGAATTTCTACGAGCAGTACTTC
TRBD1	TRBV11-2	TRBJ2-7	.	CASSRDRAVEQYF	TGTGCCAGCAGCCGGGACAGGGCAGTCGAGCAGTACTTC
.	TRBV19	TRBJ1-2	.	CASQREFYGYTF	TGTGCCAGTCAAAGGGAATTCTATGGCTACACCTTC
.	TRBV28	TRBJ1-5	.	CASGLRGIEPQHF	TGTGCCAGCGGCCTCCGGGGGATCGAGCCCCAGCATTTT